The rows below give T cell receptor beta chains drawn from one sample of a study of CXCR3-negative and CXCR3-positive naive CD8 T cells. One entry per CDR3 protein, without DNA, is what TCRdb gives after re-calling the 5' RACE reads. The listing contains tens of thousands of distinct CDR3 sequences. The material sequenced was memory CD8+ T cells from blood. These receptors all stem from a human donor in good health. Some clones in this sample may be carry-over from other donors' samples. Both conserved end residues are part of each CDR3. The order of the fields is J gene, V gene, CDR3 protein.

TRBJ2-5,TRBV28,CASTGSGGGETQYF
TRBJ2-5,TRBV7-9,CASSFRQGGETQYF
TRBJ1-1,TRBV7-9,CASSFKGRTEAFF
TRBJ2-3,TRBV6-5,CASSVSFTDTQYF
TRBJ2-1,TRBV20-1,CSARDRAGGRHEQFF
TRBJ2-7,TRBV29-1,CSVVTGDSYEQYF
TRBJ2-7,TRBV5-1,CASSQISGGSVYEQYF
TRBJ1-4,TRBV29-1,CSVEQLGEKLFF
TRBJ2-3,TRBV5-6,CASSLDGYEDTQYF
TRBJ2-3,TRBV6-1,CASSSVTGVDTQYF
TRBJ2-7,TRBV4-1,CASSQGPRAYEEYF
TRBJ1-2,TRBV20-1,CSVSGREDGYTF
TRBJ1-5,TRBV20-1,CSARDFRGTSNQPQHF
TRBJ2-7,TRBV7-3,CASSLSLAAEQYF